The rows below give T cell receptor beta chains drawn from one sample of a study of cytotoxic CD8 clonotypes in ibrutinib-treated CLL. Clones were sequenced by immunoSEQ multiplex PCR, and TCRdb holds only the in-frame ones, with some missing. The table includes approximately 92,000 clones, 77% detected once. This sample comprised PBMCs, obtained after 24 months of ibrutinib treatment. The receptors shown here come from a human donor with chronic lymphocytic leukemia. CDR3s include the opening cysteine and the closing phenylalanine or tryptophan. Fields, in order: J gene, V gene, D gene, clone size, CDR3 protein, CDR3 DNA. A D gene is named only where the DNA matches it firmly. The size of a clone is reported for some rows only, either as once, few or many, or as a class for expanded clones.

j_gene: TRBJ2-1; v_gene: TRBV5-6; d_gene: NA; abundance: NA; CDR3aa: CASSFDSRPRAGNEQFF; CDR3nt: TGTGCCAGCAGCTTTGACTCTAGGCCCAGAGCCGGGAATGAGCAGTTCTTC
j_gene: TRBJ2-7; v_gene: TRBV6-1; d_gene: NA; abundance: NA; CDR3aa: CASNLAVNYEQYF; CDR3nt: TGTGCCAGCAATCTAGCCGTGAACTACGAGCAGTACTTC
j_gene: TRBJ1-5; v_gene: TRBV28; d_gene: TRBD1; abundance: once; CDR3aa: CASSFRDRGSQPQHF; CDR3nt: TGTGCCAGCAGTTTCCGGGACAGGGGCAGTCAGCCCCAGCATTTT
j_gene: TRBJ1-2; v_gene: TRBV10-3; d_gene: NA; abundance: once; CDR3aa: CAISYGGQLANYGYTF; CDR3nt: TGTGCCATCTCGTATGGAGGACAGTTAGCTAACTATGGCTACACCTTC
j_gene: TRBJ1-2; v_gene: TRBV5-6; d_gene: NA; abundance: NA; CDR3aa: CASSLGLAGYTF; CDR3nt: TGTGCCAGCAGCCTGGGGCTTGCTGGCTACACCTTC
j_gene: TRBJ2-5; v_gene: TRBV5-1; d_gene: NA; abundance: NA; CDR3aa: CASSLGAGRQETQYF; CDR3nt: TGCGCCAGCAGCTTGGGGGCAGGGCGCCAAGAGACCCAGTACTTC
j_gene: TRBJ1-2; v_gene: TRBV28; d_gene: NA; abundance: NA; CDR3aa: CASVSGSYGYTF; CDR3nt: TGTGCCAGCGTATCGGGGAGTTATGGCTACACCTTC
j_gene: TRBJ1-6; v_gene: TRBV2; d_gene: NA; abundance: NA; CDR3aa: CASSELAGPNSPLHF; CDR3nt: TGTGCCAGCAGTGAACTAGCGGGACCCAATTCACCCCTCCACTTT
j_gene: TRBJ1-3; v_gene: TRBV6-5; d_gene: NA; abundance: NA; CDR3aa: CASSSTLGNTIYF; CDR3nt: TGTGCCAGCAGCTCGACTTTGGGAAACACCATATATTTT
j_gene: TRBJ1-4; v_gene: TRBV19; d_gene: NA; abundance: NA; CDR3aa: CASSTRRGGDLEKLFF; CDR3nt: TGTGCCAGTAGTACCCGTCGGGGGGGCGACCTAGAAAAACTGTTTTTT
j_gene: TRBJ1-5; v_gene: TRBV18; d_gene: TRBD1; abundance: NA; CDR3aa: CASSPQGAPNQPQHF; CDR3nt: TGTGCCAGCTCACCACAGGGGGCGCCCAATCAGCCCCAGCATTTT
j_gene: TRBJ2-3; v_gene: TRBV18; d_gene: NA; abundance: NA; CDR3aa: CASSPPPGTSTDTQYF; CDR3nt: TGTGCCAGCTCACCACCACCAGGTACTAGCACAGATACGCAGTATTTT
j_gene: TRBJ2-7; v_gene: TRBV11-2; d_gene: NA; abundance: many; CDR3aa: CASSATSYEQYF; CDR3nt: TGTGCCAGCAGCGCCACCTCCTACGAGCAGTACTTC
j_gene: TRBJ2-1; v_gene: TRBV20-1; d_gene: NA; abundance: few; CDR3aa: CSARTQEDGFF; CDR3nt: TGCAGTGCTAGAACCCAGGAGGATGGGTTCTTC
j_gene: TRBJ2-1; v_gene: TRBV27; d_gene: TRBD2; abundance: NA; CDR3aa: CASSLTSGRAYNEQFF; CDR3nt: TGTGCCAGCAGTCTGACTAGCGGGAGGGCCTACAATGAGCAGTTCTTC
j_gene: TRBJ2-5; v_gene: TRBV11-2; d_gene: TRBD1; abundance: NA; CDR3aa: CASSPGTGSSRETQYF; CDR3nt: TGTGCCAGCAGCCCCGGGACAGGGAGTAGCAGAGAGACCCAGTACTTC
j_gene: TRBJ1-2; v_gene: TRBV18; d_gene: NA; abundance: NA; CDR3aa: CASSPGVSYGYTF; CDR3nt: TGTGCCAGCTCACCAGGGGTTAGCTATGGCTACACCTTC
j_gene: TRBJ2-5; v_gene: TRBV30; d_gene: TRBD1; abundance: NA; CDR3aa: CAWRPGQGKVETQYF; CDR3nt: TGTGCCTGGAGACCGGGACAGGGGAAGGTAGAGACCCAGTACTTC
j_gene: TRBJ1-2; v_gene: TRBV28; d_gene: NA; abundance: NA; CDR3aa: CASSSGFGYTF; CDR3nt: TGTGCCAGCAGTTCAGGATTTGGCTACACCTTC
j_gene: TRBJ2-5; v_gene: TRBV5-5; d_gene: TRBD1; abundance: NA; CDR3aa: CASSFAGTGVQETQYF; CDR3nt: TGTGCCAGCAGCTTCGCCGGGACAGGCGTCCAAGAGACCCAGTACTTC
j_gene: TRBJ2-2; v_gene: TRBV7-3; d_gene: TRBD1; abundance: NA; CDR3aa: CASSLTTGLAGELFF; CDR3nt: TGTGCCAGCAGCTTAACGACAGGGTTGGCCGGGGAGCTGTTTTTT
j_gene: TRBJ2-4; v_gene: TRBV5-1; d_gene: TRBD1; abundance: NA; CDR3aa: CASRGQGVDIQYF; CDR3nt: TGCGCCAGCAGAGGACAGGGGGTTGACATTCAGTACTTC
j_gene: TRBJ2-2; v_gene: TRBV27; d_gene: NA; abundance: once; CDR3aa: CASSFSVANTGELFF; CDR3nt: TGTGCCAGCAGTTTTTCCGTGGCGAACACCGGGGAGCTGTTTTTT
j_gene: TRBJ2-2; v_gene: TRBV5-1; d_gene: TRBD2; abundance: NA; CDR3aa: CASSLPTSGSTGELLF; CDR3nt: TGCGCCAGCAGCTTGCCTACTAGCGGGTCCACCGGGGAGCTGCTTTTT
j_gene: TRBJ2-6; v_gene: TRBV5-1; d_gene: NA; abundance: NA; CDR3aa: CASSLVGRSSGANVLTF; CDR3nt: TGCGCCAGCAGCTTGGTAGGCCGGAGCTCTGGGGCCAACGTCCTGACTTTC
j_gene: TRBJ2-7; v_gene: TRBV5-1; d_gene: NA; abundance: NA; CDR3aa: CASSSRTDSYEQYF; CDR3nt: TGCGCCAGCAGCTCGCGGACGGACTCCTACGAGCAGTACTTC
j_gene: TRBJ1-1; v_gene: TRBV9; d_gene: NA; abundance: NA; CDR3aa: CASSASPGGHLEAFF; CDR3nt: TGTGCCAGCAGCGCCTCCCCCGGCGGGCACCTTGAAGCTTTCTTT
j_gene: TRBJ1-3; v_gene: TRBV19; d_gene: NA; abundance: NA; CDR3aa: CASSIVPGAGNTIYF; CDR3nt: TGTGCCAGTAGTATAGTCCCAGGGGCTGGAAACACCATATATTTT
j_gene: TRBJ2-3; v_gene: TRBV5-1; d_gene: NA; abundance: few; CDR3aa: CASSLKINEVTDTQYF; CDR3nt: TGCGCCAGCAGCTTGAAGATAAACGAGGTCACAGATACGCAGTATTTT
j_gene: TRBJ2-5; v_gene: TRBV27; d_gene: TRBD1; abundance: once; CDR3aa: CASSLFNRGRETQYF; CDR3nt: TGTGCCAGCAGTTTATTTAACAGGGGGCGGGAGACCCAGTACTTC
j_gene: TRBJ2-3; v_gene: TRBV7-3; d_gene: TRBD1; abundance: NA; CDR3aa: CASSTYPTGTDTQYF; CDR3nt: TGTGCCAGCAGCACCTACCCGACAGGGACAGATACGCAGTATTTT
j_gene: TRBJ2-7; v_gene: TRBV13; d_gene: NA; abundance: NA; CDR3aa: CASSPVGGTPYEQYF; CDR3nt: TGTGCCAGCAGCCCCGTTGGCGGGACTCCCTACGAGCAGTACTTC
j_gene: TRBJ2-1; v_gene: TRBV7-2; d_gene: TRBD2; abundance: NA; CDR3aa: CASSSTSGSRDEQFF; CDR3nt: TGTGCCAGCAGCTCGACTAGCGGGAGTAGAGATGAGCAGTTCTTC
j_gene: TRBJ1-3; v_gene: TRBV27; d_gene: TRBD1; abundance: NA; CDR3aa: CASRSLQGVGNTIYF; CDR3nt: TGTGCCAGCCGAAGCCTCCAGGGGGTAGGAAACACCATATATTTT
j_gene: TRBJ1-5; v_gene: TRBV6-1; d_gene: TRBD1; abundance: once; CDR3aa: CASHGTVGQPQHF; CDR3nt: TGTGCCAGCCATGGGACAGTGGGTCAGCCCCAGCATTTT
j_gene: TRBJ2-5; v_gene: TRBV4-1; d_gene: TRBD2; abundance: NA; CDR3aa: CASSSSGRETQYF; CDR3nt: TGCGCCAGCAGCAGTAGCGGGAGGGAGACCCAGTACTTC
j_gene: TRBJ2-7; v_gene: TRBV5-1; d_gene: NA; abundance: NA; CDR3aa: CASSTSRGSYEQYF; CDR3nt: TGCGCCAGCAGTACTAGCAGGGGATCCTACGAGCAGTACTTC
j_gene: TRBJ2-3; v_gene: TRBV29-1; d_gene: TRBD2; abundance: NA; CDR3aa: CSATSGTLRDTQYF; CDR3nt: TGCAGCGCGACTAGCGGGACCCTTAGGGATACGCAGTATTTT
j_gene: TRBJ2-3; v_gene: TRBV6-6; d_gene: NA; abundance: NA; CDR3aa: CASSYGQGLTDTQYF; CDR3nt: TGTGCCAGCAGTTACGGGCAGGGTCTCACAGATACGCAGTATTTT
j_gene: TRBJ2-7; v_gene: TRBV2; d_gene: TRBD1; abundance: NA; CDR3aa: CATQDRGEQYF; CDR3nt: TGTGCCACCCAGGACAGGGGCGAGCAGTACTTC
j_gene: TRBJ1-3; v_gene: TRBV7-9; d_gene: TRBD1; abundance: NA; CDR3aa: CASSPDSPGQGNTIYF; CDR3nt: TGTGCCAGCAGCCCCGATTCACCGGGACAGGGAAACACCATATATTTT
j_gene: TRBJ2-5; v_gene: TRBV28; d_gene: TRBD2; abundance: NA; CDR3aa: CASGGLALQETQYF; CDR3nt: TGTGCCAGCGGCGGACTAGCGCTCCAAGAGACCCAGTACTTC
j_gene: TRBJ1-2; v_gene: TRBV28; d_gene: TRBD1; abundance: NA; CDR3aa: CASSYDRDDYGYTF; CDR3nt: TGTGCCAGCAGTTACGACAGGGACGACTATGGCTACACCTTC
j_gene: TRBJ2-1; v_gene: TRBV5-6; d_gene: TRBD1; abundance: NA; CDR3aa: CASSLGGTDYNEQFF; CDR3nt: TGTGCCAGCAGCTTGGGGGGGACAGACTACAATGAGCAGTTCTTC
j_gene: TRBJ2-7; v_gene: TRBV5-1; d_gene: NA; abundance: NA; CDR3aa: CASSLAPGHNYEQYF; CDR3nt: TGCGCCAGCAGCTTGGCCCCGGGACACAACTACGAGCAGTACTTC
j_gene: TRBJ1-1; v_gene: TRBV18; d_gene: TRBD1; abundance: few; CDR3aa: CASSSQGATEAFF; CDR3nt: TGTGCCAGCTCATCACAGGGGGCGACTGAAGCTTTCTTT
j_gene: TRBJ1-2; v_gene: TRBV5-6; d_gene: TRBD1; abundance: NA; CDR3aa: CASRDPGGTGINYGYTF; CDR3nt: TGTGCCAGCAGAGATCCCGGGGGGACAGGGATAAACTATGGCTACACCTTC
j_gene: TRBJ2-7; v_gene: TRBV27; d_gene: NA; abundance: NA; CDR3aa: CASSLSVYNEQYF; CDR3nt: TGTGCCAGCAGTTTATCAGTATATAACGAGCAGTACTTC
j_gene: TRBJ2-2; v_gene: TRBV10-1; d_gene: TRBD1; abundance: NA; CDR3aa: CASSESWTGGTGELFF; CDR3nt: TGCGCCAGCAGTGAGTCATGGACAGGGGGAACCGGGGAGCTGTTTTTT
j_gene: TRBJ1-1; v_gene: TRBV27; d_gene: NA; abundance: NA; CDR3aa: CASSSPNWGGRGTEAFF; CDR3nt: TGTGCCAGCAGTTCCCCAAACTGGGGAGGCCGAGGGACTGAAGCTTTCTTT